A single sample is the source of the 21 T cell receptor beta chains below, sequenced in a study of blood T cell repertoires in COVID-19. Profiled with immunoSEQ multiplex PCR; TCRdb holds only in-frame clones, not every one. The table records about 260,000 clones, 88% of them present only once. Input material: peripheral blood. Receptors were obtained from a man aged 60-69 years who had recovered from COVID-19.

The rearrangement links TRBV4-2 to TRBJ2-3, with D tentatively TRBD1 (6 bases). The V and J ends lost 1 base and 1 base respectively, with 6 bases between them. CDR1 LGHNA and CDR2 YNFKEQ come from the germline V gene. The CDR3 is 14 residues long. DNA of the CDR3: TGTGCCAGCAGCCAAGGGACAGGCACAGATACGCAGTATTTT. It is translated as CASSQGTGTDTQYF.

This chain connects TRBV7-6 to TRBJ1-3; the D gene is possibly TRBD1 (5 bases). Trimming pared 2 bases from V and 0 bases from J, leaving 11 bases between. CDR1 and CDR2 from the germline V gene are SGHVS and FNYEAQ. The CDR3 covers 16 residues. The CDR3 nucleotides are TGTGCCAGCAGCTTATACCGACAGAGCTCTGGAAACACCATATATTTT. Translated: CASSLYRQSSGNTIYF.

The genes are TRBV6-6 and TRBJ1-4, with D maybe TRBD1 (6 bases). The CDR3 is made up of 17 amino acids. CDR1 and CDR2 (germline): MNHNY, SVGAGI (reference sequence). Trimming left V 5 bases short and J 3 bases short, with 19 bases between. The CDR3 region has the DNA TGTGCCAGCAGTCCCAAGTGGGTGGGGGCAGCTAATGAAAAACTGTTTTTT. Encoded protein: CASSPKWVGAANEKLFF.

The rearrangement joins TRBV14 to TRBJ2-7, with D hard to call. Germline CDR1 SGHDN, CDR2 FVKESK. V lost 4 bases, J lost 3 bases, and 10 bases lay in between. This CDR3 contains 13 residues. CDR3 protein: CASSLEASYEQYF. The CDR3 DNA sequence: TGTGCCAGCAGCCTAGAGGCCAGCTACGAGCAGTACTTC.

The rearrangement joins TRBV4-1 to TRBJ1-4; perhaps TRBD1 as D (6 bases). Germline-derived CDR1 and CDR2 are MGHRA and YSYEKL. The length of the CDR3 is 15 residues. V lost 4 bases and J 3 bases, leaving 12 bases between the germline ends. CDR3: CASSPTGRSNEKLFF. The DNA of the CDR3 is TGCGCCAGCAGCCCGACAGGACGATCTAATGAAAAACTGTTTTTT.

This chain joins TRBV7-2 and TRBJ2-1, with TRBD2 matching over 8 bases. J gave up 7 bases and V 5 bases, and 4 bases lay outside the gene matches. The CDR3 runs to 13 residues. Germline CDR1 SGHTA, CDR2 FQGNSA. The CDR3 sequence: CASSAGTRNEQFF. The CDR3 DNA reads TGTGCCAGCAGCGCGGGGACTAGAAATGAGCAGTTCTTC.

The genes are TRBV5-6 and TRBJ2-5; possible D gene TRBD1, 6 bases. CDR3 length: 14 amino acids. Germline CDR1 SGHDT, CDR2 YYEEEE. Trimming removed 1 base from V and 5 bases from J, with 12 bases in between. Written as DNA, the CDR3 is TGTGCCAGCAGCTTGTCCCCGAGGGGGGAGACCCAGTACTTC. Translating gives CASSLSPRGETQYF.

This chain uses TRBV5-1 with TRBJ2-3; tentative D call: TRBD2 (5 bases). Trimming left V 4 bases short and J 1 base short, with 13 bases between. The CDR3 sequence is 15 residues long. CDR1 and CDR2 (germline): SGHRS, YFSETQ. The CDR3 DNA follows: TGCGCCAGCAGCCCGGGATTTCAAGGCACAGATACGCAGTATTTT. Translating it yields CASSPGFQGTDTQYF.

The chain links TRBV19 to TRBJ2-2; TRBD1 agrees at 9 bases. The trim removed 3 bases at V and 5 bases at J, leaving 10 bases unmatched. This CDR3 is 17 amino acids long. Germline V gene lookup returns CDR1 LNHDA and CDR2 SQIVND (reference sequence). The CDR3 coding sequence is TGTGCCAGTAGTATGGGGACAGGGAATCGGAGGACCGGGGAGCTGTTTTTT. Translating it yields CASSMGTGNRRTGELFF.

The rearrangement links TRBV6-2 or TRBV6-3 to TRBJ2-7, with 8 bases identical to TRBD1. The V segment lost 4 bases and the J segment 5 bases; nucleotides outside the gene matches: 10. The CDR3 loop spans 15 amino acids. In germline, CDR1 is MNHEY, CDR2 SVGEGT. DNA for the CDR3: TGTGCCAGCAGTTCGAGGACAGGGAGATTGAACGAGCAGTACTTC. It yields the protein CASSSRTGRLNEQYF.

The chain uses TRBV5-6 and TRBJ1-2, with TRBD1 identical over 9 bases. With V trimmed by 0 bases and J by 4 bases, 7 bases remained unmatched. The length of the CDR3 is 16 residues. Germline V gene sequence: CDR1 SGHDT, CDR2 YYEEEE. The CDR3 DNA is TGTGCCAGCAGCTTGGGAGTCGGGACAGGGATCTATGGCTACACCTTC. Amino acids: CASSLGVGTGIYGYTF.

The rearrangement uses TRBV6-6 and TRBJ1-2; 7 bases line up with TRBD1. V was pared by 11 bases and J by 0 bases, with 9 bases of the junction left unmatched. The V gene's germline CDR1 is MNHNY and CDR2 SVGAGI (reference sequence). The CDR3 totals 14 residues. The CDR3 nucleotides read TGTGCCTGCCGGCAGGGGACAGCTAACTATGGCTACACCTTC. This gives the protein CACRQGTANYGYTF.

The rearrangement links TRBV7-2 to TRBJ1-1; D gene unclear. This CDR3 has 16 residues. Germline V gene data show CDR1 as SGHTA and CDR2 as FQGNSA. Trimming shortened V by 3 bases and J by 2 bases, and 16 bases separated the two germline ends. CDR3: CASSFGSRIANTEAFF. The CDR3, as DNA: TGTGCCAGCAGCTTTGGCTCAAGAATCGCAAACACTGAAGCTTTCTTT.

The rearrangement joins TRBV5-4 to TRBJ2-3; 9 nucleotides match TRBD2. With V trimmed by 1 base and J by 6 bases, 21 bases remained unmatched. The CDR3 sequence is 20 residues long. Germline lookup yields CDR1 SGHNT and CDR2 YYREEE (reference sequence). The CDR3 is CASSLRNSGGTVHTTDTQYF. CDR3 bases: TGTGCCAGCAGCTTGCGAAACAGCGGGGGGACAGTACACACTACCGATACGCAGTATTTT. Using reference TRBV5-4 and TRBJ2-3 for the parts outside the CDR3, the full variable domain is ETGVTQSPTHLIKTRGQQVTLRCSSQSGHNTVSWYQQALGQGPQFIFQYYREEENGRGNFPPRFSGLQFPNYSSELNVNALELDDSALYLCASSLRNSGGTVHTTDTQYFGPGTRLTVL.

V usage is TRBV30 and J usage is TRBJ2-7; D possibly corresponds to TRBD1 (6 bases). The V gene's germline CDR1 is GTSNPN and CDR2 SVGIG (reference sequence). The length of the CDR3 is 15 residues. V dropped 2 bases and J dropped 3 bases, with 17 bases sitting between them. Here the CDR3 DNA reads TGTGCCTGGAGTCCACAGGGCTTTTTGGTCTACGAGCAGTACTTC. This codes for CAWSPQGFLVYEQYF.

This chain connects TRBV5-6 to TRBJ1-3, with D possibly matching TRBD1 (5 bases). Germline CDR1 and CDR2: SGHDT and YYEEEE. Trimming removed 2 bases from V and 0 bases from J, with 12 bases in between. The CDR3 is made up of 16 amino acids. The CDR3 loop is CASSFGIGASGNTIYF. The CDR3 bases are TGTGCCAGCAGCTTTGGCATTGGGGCCTCTGGAAACACCATATATTTT.

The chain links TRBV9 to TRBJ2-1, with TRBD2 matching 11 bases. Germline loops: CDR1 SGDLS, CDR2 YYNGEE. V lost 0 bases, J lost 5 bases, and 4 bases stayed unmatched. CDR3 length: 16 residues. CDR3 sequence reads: CASSVGLGLADNEQFF. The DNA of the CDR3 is TGTGCCAGCAGCGTAGGATTGGGACTAGCGGACAATGAGCAGTTCTTC.

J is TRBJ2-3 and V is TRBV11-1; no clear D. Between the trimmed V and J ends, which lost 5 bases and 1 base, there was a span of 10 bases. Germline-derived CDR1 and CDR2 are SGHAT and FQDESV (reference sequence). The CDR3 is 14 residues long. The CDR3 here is CASSRRVGTDTQYF. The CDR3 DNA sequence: TGTGCCAGCAGCCGTAGAGTAGGCACAGATACGCAGTATTTT. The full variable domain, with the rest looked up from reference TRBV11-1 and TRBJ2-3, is EAEVAQSPRYKITEKSQAVAFWCDPISGHATLYWYRQILGQGPELLVQFQDESVVDDSQLPKDRFSAERLKGVDSTLKIQPAELGDSAMYLCASSRRVGTDTQYFGPGTRLTVL.

CDR3 nucleotide sequence: TGTGCCAGTAGAGGCGGGCAGAGCTATGGCTACACCTTC. It specifies CASRGGQSYGYTF. The chain recombines TRBV19 with TRBJ1-2; D is uncertain. Germline V gene data show CDR1 as LNHDA and CDR2 as SQIVND (reference sequence). The length of the CDR3 is 13 residues. The V and J ends lost 6 bases and 4 bases respectively, with 12 bases between them.

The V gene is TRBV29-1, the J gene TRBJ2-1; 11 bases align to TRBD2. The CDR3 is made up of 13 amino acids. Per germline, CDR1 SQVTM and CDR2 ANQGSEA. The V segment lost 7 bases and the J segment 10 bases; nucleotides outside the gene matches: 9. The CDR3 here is CSAGLAEGGEQFF. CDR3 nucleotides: TGCAGCGCGGGACTAGCGGAAGGTGGGGAGCAGTTCTTC.

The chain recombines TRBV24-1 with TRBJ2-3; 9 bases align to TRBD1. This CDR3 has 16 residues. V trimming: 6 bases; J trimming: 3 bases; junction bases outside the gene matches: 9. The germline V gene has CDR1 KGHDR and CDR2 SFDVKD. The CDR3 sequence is CATSTTTGGGTDTQYF. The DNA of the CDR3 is TGTGCCACCAGTACGACGACAGGGGGAGGGACAGATACGCAGTATTTT.